One and the same sample provided the 32 T cell receptor beta chains below, sequenced in a study of radiotherapy plus CTLA-4 blockade in lung cancer. Profiling relied on immunoSEQ multiplex PCR, and the TCRdb table lists in-frame clones only, not all of them. Counted here are about 80,000 clones, approximately 84% occurring once; the ten biggest clones make up roughly 0.87%. This specimen was peripheral blood, taken from a patient treated with radiotherapy plus ipilimumab. The receptor source for this set is a human donor with non-small cell lung cancer who had stable disease on radiotherapy plus ipilimumab.

This rearrangement joins TRBV28 to TRBJ2-1; D is perhaps TRBD2 (6 bases). V gave up 7 bases and J gave up 0 bases, with 10 bases separating them. CDR1 and CDR2 from the germline V gene are MDHEN and SYDVKM. The length of the CDR3 is 14 residues. CDR3 DNA: TGTGCCAGCACCCTGGGGGGCTCCTACAATGAGCAGTTCTTC. Protein product: CASTLGGSYNEQFF.

The chain employs TRBV28 and TRBJ2-7, with D uncertain. The CDR3 spans 16 residues. Trimming took off 6 bases at V and 0 bases at J, with 18 bases between the two ends. Germline-derived CDR1 and CDR2 are MDHEN and SYDVKM. Here the CDR3 reads CASSLPPRSRSYEQYF. CDR3 nucleotide sequence: TGTGCCAGCAGCCTCCCGCCCCGGTCCCGCTCCTACGAGCAGTACTTC.

V usage is TRBV7-8 and J usage is TRBJ2-5; D unclear. Germline assignment: CDR1 SGHVS and CDR2 FQNEAQ. There are 14 residues in the CDR3. Trimming left V 8 bases short and J 5 bases short, with 18 bases between. In nucleotides, the CDR3 is TGTGCCAGCGTACCGGGCCTCACCCGGGAGACCCAGTACTTC. This encodes CASVPGLTRETQYF.

The chain carries TRBV5-1 and TRBJ2-5, with 9 bases fitting TRBD2. This CDR3 contains 16 residues. Per the germline V gene, CDR1 is SGHRS and CDR2 is YFSETQ. Losses at the gene ends were 0 bases for V and 4 bases for J; bases not matched to a gene: 7. The CDR3 DNA reads TGCGCCAGCAGCTTGGGAGGCGGGGGGGCCTCAGAGACCCAGTACTTC. Encoded protein: CASSLGGGGASETQYF.

The chain recombines TRBV6-6 with TRBJ1-4; 7 positions agree with TRBD1. CDR3 length: 16 residues. With V trimmed by 4 bases and J by 7 bases, 12 bases remained unmatched. CDR1 is MNHNY, CDR2 SVGAGI, per germline (reference sequence). CDR3 sequence reads: CASSSPEQGSGEKLFF. The CDR3 DNA sequence: TGTGCCAGCAGTTCTCCTGAACAGGGGAGTGGTGAAAAACTGTTTTTT.

The V gene is TRBV9, the J gene TRBJ1-6; D might be TRBD1 (5 bases). Trimming stripped 3 bases from V and 5 bases from J, with 12 bases between. Germline V lookup: CDR1 SGDLS, CDR2 YYNGEE. The CDR3 has 15 residues. The CDR3 DNA is TGTGCCAGCAGCGCTTTCATGGGGGATAATTCACCCCTCCACTTT. This codes for CASSAFMGDNSPLHF.

The V and J genes are TRBV5-5 and TRBJ2-3, with D perhaps matching TRBD2 (7 bases). Germline CDR1 SGHKS, CDR2 YYEKEE (reference sequence). V shed 2 bases and J shed 6 bases, with 19 bases lying between them. CDR3 length: 16 residues. The DNA for the CDR3 is TGTGCCAGCAGCTTCCGCGGGGGCGGTGGTAAGGATACGCAGTATTTT. Its protein product is CASSFRGGGGKDTQYF.

The V and J genes are TRBV5-1 and TRBJ2-2; possibly TRBD2 for D (6 bases). The germline V gene has CDR1 SGHRS and CDR2 YFSETQ. The CDR3 is 15 amino acids. V was pared by 2 bases and J by 6 bases, with 14 bases between. The CDR3 region is CASSLGQGGPGELFF. CDR3 nucleotides: TGCGCCAGCAGCTTAGGTCAGGGAGGTCCCGGGGAGCTGTTTTTT. The full variable domain, rest sourced from reference TRBV5-1 and TRBJ2-2, is KAGVTQTPRYLIKTRGQQVTLSCSPISGHRSVSWYQQTPGQGLQFLFEYFSETQRNKGNFPGRFSGRQFSNSRSEMNVSTLELGDSALYLCASSLGQGGPGELFFGEGSRLTVL.

The J gene is TRBJ1-5, the V gene TRBV10-2; D gene unclear. Germline loops: CDR1 WSHSY, CDR2 SAAADI. This CDR3 has 15 amino acids. V shed 2 bases and J shed 0 bases, with 8 bases lying between them. This chain's CDR3 is CASSEGVYSNQPQHF. DNA for the CDR3: TGCGCCAGCAGTGAGGGGGTTTATAGCAATCAGCCCCAGCATTTT.

V and J are TRBV19 and TRBJ1-5, with D maybe TRBD1 (6 bases). This CDR3 has 14 residues. The V gene's germline CDR1 is LNHDA and CDR2 SQIVND (reference sequence). Trimming pared 1 base from V and 11 bases from J, leaving 15 bases between. The CDR3 DNA reads TGTGCCAGTAGTATAGGTATTCAGGGGCAGACCCAGCATTTT. Residues: CASSIGIQGQTQHF.

V is TRBV11-1 and J is TRBJ2-1; no reliable D call. Germline CDR1 and CDR2: SGHAT and FQDESV (reference sequence). The CDR3 runs to 16 residues. Trimming left V 1 base short and J 5 bases short, with 15 bases between. The CDR3 bases are TGTGCCAGCAGCTTAGAGGTGGGGTCGATAAACAATGAGCAGTTCTTC. Translation: CASSLEVGSINNEQFF.

The V call is TRBV5-6, the J call TRBJ2-4, with TRBD1 identical over 11 bases. CDR3 size: 17 residues. Germline V gives CDR1 SGHDT, CDR2 YYEEEE. V trimming: 0 bases; J trimming: 9 bases; junction bases outside the gene matches: 11. The CDR3 region is CASSLEIGQGAPSIQYF. The CDR3 DNA reads TGTGCCAGCAGCTTGGAGATCGGACAGGGGGCCCCAAGCATTCAGTACTTC.

Turning to this clone: The sample carries other DNA sequences with the same CDR3. The chain couples TRBV2 to TRBJ1-6, with TRBD1 identical over 11 bases. The CDR3 loop spans 16 amino acids. CDR1 is SNHLY, CDR2 FYNNEI, per germline. With 8 bases clipped from V and 9 bases from J, the junction kept 12 bases outside the gene matches. The CDR3, as DNA: TGTGCCAGCGCCAGGGAAGGACAGGGGGCTATTTCACCCCTCCACTTT. Translated: CASAREGQGAISPLHF.

The J gene is TRBJ2-7, the V gene TRBV7-3, with 7 positions matching TRBD2. J gave up 3 bases and V 1 base, and 18 bases lay outside the gene matches. This CDR3 region has 19 residues. Germline V gene data show CDR1 as SGHTA and CDR2 as FQGTGA. The CDR3 loop is CASSLSTGGGTRGGYEQYF. CDR3 DNA sequence: TGTGCCAGCAGCTTAAGTACGGGAGGAGGGACCCGCGGGGGCTACGAGCAGTACTTC. The whole variable domain, filled in from reference TRBV7-3 and TRBJ2-7, reads GAGVSQTPSNKVTEKGKYVELRCDPISGHTALYWYRQSLGQGPEFLIYFQGTGAADDSGLPNDRFFAVRPEGSVSTLKIQRTERGDSAVYLCASSLSTGGGTRGGYEQYFGPGTRLTVT.

This clone was recorded once. This chain links TRBV5-1 with TRBJ2-7; D is unclear. The CDR3 loop spans 16 amino acids. Germline V gene sequence: CDR1 SGHRS, CDR2 YFSETQ. V shed 0 bases and J shed 3 bases, with 16 bases lying between them. CDR3 sequence (DNA): TGCGCCAGCAGCTTGGATTACCGGGTTTTAGGCTACGAGCAGTACTTC. Translating it yields CASSLDYRVLGYEQYF.

The chain uses TRBV18 and TRBJ1-1; the match to TRBD1 covers 8 bases. The junction had 9 bases not matched to a gene; V was cut back by 5 bases and J by 4 bases. CDR1 is KGHSH and CDR2 is LQKENI in the germline V gene. The CDR3 is made up of 15 amino acids. The CDR3 loop is CASSAGTGDSTEAFF. The CDR3 region has the DNA TGTGCCAGCTCAGCCGGGACAGGCGATTCCACTGAAGCTTTCTTT. The full variable domain, in which reference TRBV18 and TRBJ1-1 provide the parts outside the CDR3, is NAGVMQNPRHLVRRRGQEARLRCSPMKGHSHVYWYRQLPEEGLKFMVYLQKENIIDESGMPKERFSAEFPKEGPSILRIQQVVRGDSAAYFCASSAGTGDSTEAFFGQGTRLTVV.

The chain combines TRBV5-6 with TRBJ2-3; D remains unclear. The germline CDR1 and CDR2 sequences are SGHDT and YYEEEE. V shed 4 bases and J shed 3 bases, with 12 bases lying between them. The length of the CDR3 is 14 residues. DNA of the CDR3: TGTGCCAGCAGCCCGACGGGCGGAACAGATACGCAGTATTTT. Translating it yields CASSPTGGTDTQYF.

This rearrangement joins TRBV9 to TRBJ1-4; D is unresolved. The J call may be incorrect, as the DNA end agrees better with TRBJ2-2. Germline CDR1 and CDR2: SGDLS and YYNGEE. This CDR3 is built from 11 residues. The CDR3 nucleotides read TGTGCCAGCAGCGTAGGAAGGGAGCTGTTTTTT. It specifies CASSVGRELFF.

The V call is TRBV28, the J call TRBJ2-3; perhaps TRBD1 as D (6 bases). This CDR3 comprises 18 residues. Germline V gives CDR1 MDHEN, CDR2 SYDVKM. V dropped 7 bases and J dropped 1 base, with 24 bases sitting between them. CDR3 sequence (DNA): TGTGCCAGCAATCTTTGGAGGTGGGTCGGGACACGCACAGATACGCAGTATTTT. Amino acid sequence: CASNLWRWVGTRTDTQYF.

This clone was recorded a few times. V gene TRBV19 combines with J gene TRBJ2-1; possible D gene TRBD1, 5 bases. The CDR3 contains 14 residues. CDR1 is LNHDA and CDR2 is SQIVND in the germline V gene (reference sequence). V was cut by 0 bases and J by 5 bases, with 8 bases left in between. The chain's CDR3 is CASSIDRQNNEQFF. CDR3 sequence (DNA): TGTGCCAGTAGTATAGATAGACAGAACAATGAGCAGTTCTTC. Based on the CDR3 plus reference TRBV19 and TRBJ2-1, the full variable domain is DGGITQSPKYLFRKEGQNVTLSCEQNLNHDAMYWYRQDPGQGLRLIYYSQIVNDFQKGDIAEGYSVSREKKESFPLTVTSAQKNPTAFYLCASSIDRQNNEQFFGPGTRLTVL.

The genes are TRBV7-3 and TRBJ2-5, with a weak D call TRBD2 (7 bases). V was cut by 5 bases and J by 5 bases, with 12 bases left in between. The CDR3 spans 13 residues. CDR1 is SGHTA, CDR2 FQGTGA, per germline. CDR3 sequence: CASSPGGLETQYF. In DNA form, the CDR3 reads TGTGCCAGCAGCCCCGGGGGGCTTGAGACCCAGTACTTC.

The table lists this clone with a count of one. The rearrangement joins TRBV5-4 to TRBJ2-5; weak D call: TRBD1 (5 bases). This CDR3 spans 15 amino acids. Germline CDR1 and CDR2: SGHNT and YYREEE (reference sequence). The V end was cut by 2 bases, the J end by 1 base, with 12 bases between. The CDR3 DNA reads TGTGCCAGCAGCTTCGACTGGACACCCCAAGAGACCCAGTACTTC. This sequence encodes CASSFDWTPQETQYF.

V is TRBV2 and J is TRBJ2-3; unclear D gene. The CDR3 sequence is 13 residues long. The V and J ends lost 5 bases and 1 base respectively, with 7 bases between them. CDR1 and CDR2 (germline): SNHLY, FYNNEI. In DNA, the CDR3 is TGTGCCAGCAGTCCGCAGGGCACAGATACGCAGTATTTT. It codes for CASSPQGTDTQYF.

The chain joins TRBV14 to TRBJ1-2; 8 bases align to TRBD1. The CDR3 loop spans 11 amino acids. Unmatched junction bases numbered 4, after V lost 3 bases and J lost 13 bases. Germline CDR1 SGHDN, CDR2 FVKESK. The CDR3 spells CASSQDRVPTF. The CDR3 DNA reads as TGTGCCAGCAGCCAGGACAGGGTACCCACCTTC. Looking up the rest from reference TRBV14 and TRBJ1-2 gives the full variable domain: EAGVTQFPSHSVIEKGQTVTLRCDPISGHDNLYWYRRVMGKEIKFLLHFVKESKQDESGMPNNRFLAERTGGTYSTLKVQPAELEDSGVYFCASSQDRVPTFGSGTRLTVV.

V is TRBV28 and J is TRBJ1-2; 8 bases line up with TRBD1. The CDR3 has 11 amino acids. V lost 5 bases to trimming and J lost 8 bases; unmatched junction nucleotides: 1. Germline CDR1 MDHEN, CDR2 SYDVKM. CDR3 residues: CASSDRGGYTF. The CDR3, as DNA: TGTGCCAGCAGTGACAGGGGCGGCTACACCTTC.

The V call is TRBV28, the J call TRBJ1-1; a weak D match, TRBD1 (5 bases). Germline V gene data show CDR1 as MDHEN and CDR2 as SYDVKM. This CDR3 has 15 amino acids. Trimming took off 5 bases at V and 5 bases at J, with 18 bases between the two ends. The CDR3 region is CASSAPRGGGTEAFF. The CDR3, as DNA: TGTGCCAGCAGTGCCCCGAGGGGAGGTGGTACTGAAGCTTTCTTT.

This chain links TRBV7-3 with TRBJ1-1; the match to TRBD1 covers 7 bases. CDR1 and CDR2 from the germline V gene are SGHTA and FQGTGA. The CDR3 is 17 residues long. V trimming: 2 bases; J trimming: 0 bases; junction bases outside the gene matches: 9. CDR3 loop: CASSLSGDSKMNTEAFF. The CDR3 DNA reads as TGTGCCAGCAGCTTATCGGGGGACAGCAAAATGAACACTGAAGCTTTCTTT. Based on the CDR3 plus reference TRBV7-3 and TRBJ1-1, the full variable domain is GAGVSQTPSNKVTEKGKYVELRCDPISGHTALYWYRQSLGQGPEFLIYFQGTGAADDSGLPNDRFFAVRPEGSVSTLKIQRTERGDSAVYLCASSLSGDSKMNTEAFFGQGTRLTVV.

The chain joins TRBV9 to TRBJ2-5; possible D gene TRBD2, 7 bases. Germline CDR1 and CDR2: SGDLS and YYNGEE. V was clipped by 0 bases and J by 1 base, with 16 bases between them. This CDR3 has 17 residues. This CDR3 reads CASSVDLPGGLQETQYF. CDR3 DNA sequence: TGTGCCAGCAGCGTAGACCTCCCCGGGGGGCTCCAAGAGACCCAGTACTTC. The complete variable domain, with remaining parts taken from reference TRBV9 and TRBJ2-5, reads DSGVTQTPKHLITATGQRVTLRCSPRSGDLSVYWYQQSLDQGLQFLIQYYNGEERAKGNILERFSAQQFPDLHSELNLSSLELGDSALYFCASSVDLPGGLQETQYFGPGTRLLVL.

This clone has a single count. The chain has TRBV19 and TRBJ1-3; 8 bases match TRBD1. The germline gives CDR1 LNHDA, CDR2 SQIVND (reference sequence). The CDR3 loop spans 16 amino acids. Germline trimming cut 5 bases from V and 0 bases from J; bases unmatched to any gene: 6. CDR3 in DNA: TGTGCCAGTAGTGCGGGACAGGTGAACTCTGGAAACACCATATATTTT. It encodes CASSAGQVNSGNTIYF.

The chain employs TRBV7-9 and TRBJ2-7; weak D call: TRBD1 (5 bases). CDR1 is SEHNR, CDR2 FQNEAQ, per germline (reference sequence). This CDR3 has 12 residues. With 0 bases removed from V and 7 bases from J, the gap between germline ends came to 7 bases. This CDR3 is CASSLATVEQYF. The CDR3 region has the DNA TGTGCCAGCAGCTTAGCGACAGTGGAGCAGTACTTC.

The genes are TRBV29-1 and TRBJ2-7; TRBD2 matches 11 bases. The CDR3 covers 14 residues. Trimming cost V 6 bases and J 0 bases; bases outside gene matches: 4. Germline-derived CDR1 and CDR2 are SQVTM and ANQGSEA. Here the CDR3 DNA reads TGCAGCGTGCTGACTAGCGGGATCTCCTACGAGCAGTACTTC. Its translation is CSVLTSGISYEQYF.

The chain has TRBV19 and TRBJ1-4; D not resolved. Trimming stripped 6 bases from V and 5 bases from J, with 10 bases between. This CDR3 spans 13 amino acids. CDR1 and CDR2 from the germline V gene are LNHDA and SQIVND (reference sequence). CDR3: CASSRVQNEKLFF. The CDR3 nucleotides are TGTGCCAGTAGCCGCGTTCAAAATGAAAAACTGTTTTTT.